The source of this TCR beta chain is a study of regulatory T cells in long-lasting Graves disease. Findings and limits, study-wide: Peripheral blood alone, not thyroid tissue, underwent study. TCR diversity was lower in persistent than newly diagnosed Graves' disease.

The CDR3 runs to 13 residues. Trimming cost V 0 bases and J 8 bases, with 8 bases left between them. CDR1 SGHAT and CDR2 FQNNGV come from the germline V gene. Notes on this clonotype: Its specificity is unknown.

The time point: newly diagnosed GD, antithyroid drugs for less than 3 months. PBMCs were the source of the RNA used for TCR sequencing. Roughly 9 milliliters of peripheral blood were taken and placed in EDTA tubes. According to the study, TCR beta libraries were built with iRepertoire HTBI primers and CDR3-region Arm-PCR. TCRdb processed the multiplex PCR reads anew with MiXCR; each CDR3 protein has one entry. The repertoire holds hundreds of thousands of distinct CDR3 sequences, with over 15% as singletons. The data also belong to a second study, concerning T cells in Graves' hyperthyroidism and ophthalmopathy. That paper states: Blood also carried most thyroid clonotypes expanded above 0.001.

The input for sequencing was peripheral blood mononuclear cells (PBMCs), taken at new diagnosis, from a patient treated with antithyroid drugs. The V call is TRBV11-2, the J call TRBJ2-4; the D gene is possibly TRBD1 (6 bases). The TCR was taken from a man aged 35-49 years with Graves disease. For the CDR3, the DNA is TGTGCCAGCAGCTTAGACAGGGGAGACATTCAGTACTTC. Protein sequence: CASSLDRGDIQYF.